Sequencing of this T cell receptor beta chain was carried out in a study of regulatory T cells in long-lasting Graves disease. To make TCR beta libraries, researchers used iRepertoire HTBI primers and Arm-PCR of CDR3 regions. TCRdb analysed the multiplex PCR reads with MiXCR anew, one entry per CDR3 protein. The data contain around 460,000 distinct CDR3 sequences, roughly 22% of them singletons. CDR1 and CDR2 from the germline V gene are LGHNA and YNFKEQ. There are 16 residues in the CDR3. V was pared by 0 bases and J by 5 bases, with 13 bases between. Time point: persistent/refractory GD, antithyroid drugs over 5 years with positive TRAb. From RNA extracted from PBMCs, the TCR library was made.

The TCR comes from a female donor with Graves disease. The V and J genes are TRBV4-2 and TRBJ1-4; D is possibly TRBD1 (5 bases). The sequences come from peripheral blood mononuclear cells (PBMCs), collected when the disease was refractory, from a patient treated with antithyroid drugs. The CDR3 nucleotides are TGTGCCAGCAGCCAAGAAGCGGGACGGACAAATGAAAAACTGTTTTTT. This translates into CASSQEAGRTNEKLFF.